This T cell receptor (beta chain) stems from a study of T cells after posttransplantation cyclophosphamide. Study-wide points: Recipient CMV seropositivity and CMV reactivation strongly tracked TRB clonality. Skin or GI-infiltrating T cells shared few TRB sequences with blood. Later blood repertoires were often dominated by clones from the donor CD8+ memory compartment.

The table lists this clone with a count of one. Its target is unknown. This CDR3 region has 17 residues. Germline V gene data show CDR1 as SGHTA and CDR2 as FQGTGA. Trimming removed 2 bases from V and 4 bases from J; junction bases left unmatched: 7. TCRdb keeps only in-frame clones here, not all; method: immunoSEQ multiplex PCR. The table lists 50,000 to 55,000 clones, 86% of them singletons. The specimen was PBMCs. This TCR was recovered from a man younger than 45 with a blood cancer, CMV-positive, and with a related stem cell donor. V is TRBV7-3 and J is TRBJ2-3; the match to TRBD2 covers 12 bases. The CDR3: CASSLGYSSGRADTQYF. CDR3 bases: TGTGCCAGCAGCTTAGGGTACTCTAGCGGGAGGGCAGATACGCAGTATTTT. Using reference TRBV7-3 and TRBJ2-3 for the parts outside the CDR3, the full variable domain is GAGVSQTPSNKVTEKGKYVELRCDPISGHTALYWYRQSLGQGPEFLIYFQGTGAADDSGLPNDRFFAVRPEGSVSTLKIQRTERGDSAVYLCASSLGYSSGRADTQYFGPGTRLTVL.